This T cell receptor beta chain came from a study of Graves' ophthalmopathy and Graves' hyperthyroidism. This clonotype was picked up a small number of times. The study amplified TCR beta CDR3 regions using RNA transcripts. HTBI primers primed a first-round RT-PCR, and a second-round multiplex PCR followed. One entry per CDR3 protein results from TCRdb running MiXCR on the multiplex PCR reads. The top ten clones hold 11% of a sample with around 1.1 million distinct CDR3 sequences, about 38% of them seen once. Material for sequencing was peripheral blood or thyroid tissue (not recorded which). The sequence was obtained from an adult man with Graves' hyperthyroidism.

The CDR3: CAWSRTRTETQYF. The DNA of the CDR3 is TGTGCCTGGAGTCGCACCCGGACGGAGACCCAGTACTTC. The V call is TRBV30, the J call TRBJ2-5, with unresolved D. The CDR3 has 13 amino acids. V was pared by 2 bases and J by 5 bases, with 12 bases between. The germline V gene encodes CDR1 GTSNPN and CDR2 SVGIG (reference sequence).